This section outlines one T cell receptor (beta chain) sequence together with its context. Its target is not known. This entry belongs to a study of PD-L1 blockade in urothelial cancer. Overall study: Male sex and bladder-origin urothelial cancer characterized most of the roughly 29 patients. Analyses were performed on blood at 3 weeks after treatment start (the second dose) and at 6 weeks. Study-level results: A below-median TCR clonality in blood before treatment predicted better survival.

Here immunoSEQ multiplex PCR was the method, and the copy in TCRdb shows in-frame clones only, minus some. The repertoire holds 58,000 or so clones, with around 84% as singletons. Sequenced here: PBMCs, sampled around atezolizumab (anti-PD-L1) treatment. The origin of this receptor is a man over 45 with urothelial cancer.

Here the CDR3 DNA reads TGTGCCAGCAGCGCTGGGACAGGGGGAAACACCATATATTTT. As protein: CASSAGTGGNTIYF. The gene calls are TRBV2 and TRBJ1-3; 9 bases line up with TRBD1. V was clipped by 6 bases and J by 4 bases; unmatched bases: 4. The CDR3 covers 14 residues. Germline V gene sequence: CDR1 SNHLY, CDR2 FYNNEI.